This T cell receptor (beta chain) originates from a study of blood T cell repertoires in COVID-19. This CDR3 spans 14 amino acids. Germline V gives CDR1 SQVTM, CDR2 ANQGSEA. Trimming cost V 5 bases and J 0 bases; bases outside gene matches: 1. Profiled with immunoSEQ multiplex PCR; TCRdb holds only in-frame clones, not every one. The sample shows around 310,000 clones, around 92% of them seen only once. Participants were placed into cohorts based on the clinical history they reported. Recovery meant two consecutive negative NP/OP PCR tests, professional clearance, or resolved symptoms. Specimen: PBMCs or T cells enriched from blood (not recorded which). V gene TRBV29-1 combines with J gene TRBJ2-1; TRBD2 aligns across 10 bases. The TCR comes from a woman in her 30s who had recovered from COVID-19. This CDR3 is CSVPSGSSYNEQFF. CDR3 DNA sequence: TGCAGCGTTCCTAGCGGGAGCTCCTACAATGAGCAGTTCTTC.